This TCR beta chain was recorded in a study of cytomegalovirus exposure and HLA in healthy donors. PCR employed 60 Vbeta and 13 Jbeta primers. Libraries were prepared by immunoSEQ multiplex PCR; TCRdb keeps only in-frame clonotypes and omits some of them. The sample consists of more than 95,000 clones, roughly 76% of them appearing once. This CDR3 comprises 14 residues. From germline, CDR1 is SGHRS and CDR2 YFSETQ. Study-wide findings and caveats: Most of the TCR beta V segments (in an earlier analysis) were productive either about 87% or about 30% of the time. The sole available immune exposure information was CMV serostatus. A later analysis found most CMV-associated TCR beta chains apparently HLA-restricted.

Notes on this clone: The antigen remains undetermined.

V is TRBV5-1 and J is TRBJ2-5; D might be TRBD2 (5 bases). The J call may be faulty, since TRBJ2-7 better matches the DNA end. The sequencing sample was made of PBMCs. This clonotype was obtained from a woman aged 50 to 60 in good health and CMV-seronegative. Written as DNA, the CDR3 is TGCGCCAGCAGCTTGCCCGGGGATCCCTACGAGCAGTACTTC. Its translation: CASSLPGDPYEQYF.